A single sample is the source of the 13 T cell receptor beta chains below, sequenced in a study of neurological immune-mediated disorders. TCRdb passed the 5' RACE reads through MiXCR, listing each CDR3 protein once. The data hold 70,000 or so distinct CDR3 sequences, with 3.2% observed a single time. The sample taken for sequencing was PBMCs. These receptors came from a woman between 45 and 60 years old with multiple sclerosis.

In this sample, this clonotype turned up many times. The rearrangement joins TRBV20-1 to TRBJ2-1; weak D call: TRBD2 (6 bases). The V end was cut by 6 bases, the J end by 3 bases, with 15 bases between. There are 14 residues in the CDR3. Germline CDR1 reads DFQATT; CDR2 reads SNEGSKA (reference sequence). As DNA, the CDR3 is TGCAGTGCCCGCGGGGTGCGCAGCTACAATGAGCAGTTCTTC. Its protein product is CSARGVRSYNEQFF.

This clonotype was detected ten times or more. The chain employs TRBV4-2 and TRBJ1-6; D is undetermined. This CDR3 contains 14 residues. The V gene lost 0 bases and the J gene lost 8 bases, with 8 bases spanning the gap. CDR1 LGHNA and CDR2 YNFKEQ come from the germline V gene. CDR3 loop: CASSQDGTDSPLHF. Written as DNA, the CDR3 is TGTGCCAGCAGCCAAGACGGTACAGATTCACCCCTCCACTTT.

This clonotype was counted ten times or more. This chain connects TRBV7-2 to TRBJ2-7, with 10 bases aligning to TRBD2. This CDR3 is built from 16 residues. The V and J ends lost 2 bases and 7 bases, in that order; junction bases with no gene match: 11. Looked up from germline, CDR1 is SGHTA and CDR2 is FQGNSA. CDR3 coding DNA: TGTGCCAGCAGCTTAAGTCCAGCGGGAGGGCCTGGGGAGCAGTACTTC. Translation: CASSLSPAGGPGEQYF.

At least ten counts were recorded for this clonotype. The genes are TRBV20-1 and TRBJ2-3; 10 bases are shared with TRBD1. The CDR3 covers 14 residues. Germline CDR1 is DFQATT and CDR2 is SNEGSKA (reference sequence). The CDR3: CRQEGTGGTDTQYF. CDR3 sequence (DNA): TGCAGGCAGGAGGGGACAGGGGGCACAGATACGCAGTATTTT.

This clonotype was counted ten times or more. The CDR3 DNA reads TGCGCCAGCATCCCAGAGGAGGCAACGAACAATGAGCAGTTCTTC. Protein sequence: CASIPEEATNNEQFF. This chain uses TRBV5-1 with TRBJ2-1, with D perhaps matching TRBD2 (5 bases). The CDR3 length is 15 residues. V was shortened by 6 bases and J by 5 bases, with 18 bases between the two germline ends. Germline V gene sequence: CDR1 SGHRS, CDR2 YFSETQ.

This clonotype was found many times. This chain connects TRBV2 to TRBJ1-6, with D unclear. V was clipped by 1 base and J by 4 bases, with 8 bases between them. Looked up from germline, CDR1 is SNHLY and CDR2 is FYNNEI. The CDR3 loop spans 15 amino acids. The CDR3, as DNA: TGTGCCAGCAGTGAAGGGTTGGTTTATAATTCACCCCTCCACTTT. Translated: CASSEGLVYNSPLHF.

Concerning this clonotype: The junction departs from the called germline gene at one end, perhaps through a read error. CDR3 DNA sequence: TGTGCCAGCAGTTCCCCCAGGGGGCTTAAGACCCAGAATTTT. Translating it yields CASSSPRGLKTQNF. This chain joins TRBV6-2 or TRBV6-3 and TRBJ1-5; 8 nucleotides align to TRBD1. This CDR3 region has 14 residues. Germline-derived CDR1 and CDR2 are MNHEY and SVGEGT.

The sample holds many counts of this clonotype. J is TRBJ2-2 and V is TRBV20-1; TRBD2 matches 12 bases. J was trimmed by 7 bases and V by 2 bases; bases with no gene match: 17. This CDR3 comprises 19 residues. Germline V gene lookup returns CDR1 DFQATT and CDR2 SNEGSKA (reference sequence). The CDR3: CSARPLGGRLAGVNGELFF. CDR3 in DNA: TGCAGTGCTAGACCGCTGGGGGGGAGACTAGCGGGAGTTAACGGGGAGCTGTTTTTT.

This clonotype came up many times. J is TRBJ2-1 and V is TRBV28; a possible D gene is TRBD1 (6 bases). Germline V gene sequence: CDR1 MDHEN, CDR2 SYDVKM. Trimming took 8 bases from V and 0 from J, leaving 14 bases between them. CDR3 size: 15 residues. CDR3 sequence: CASSRQDFSYNEQFF. In DNA form, the CDR3 reads TGTGCCAGCTCAAGACAGGACTTCTCCTACAATGAGCAGTTCTTC. The full variable domain, rest sourced from reference TRBV28 and TRBJ2-1, is DVKVTQSSRYLVKRTGEKVFLECVQDMDHENMFWYRQDPGLGLRLIYFSYDVKMKEKGDIPEGYSVSREKKERFSLILESASTNQTSMYLCASSRQDFSYNEQFFGPGTRLTVL.

This clonotype was seen many times. Here the CDR3 DNA reads TGCAGTTCAGCAGATCGGGGCGGGACAGATACGCAGTATTTT. Its protein is CSSADRGGTDTQYF. The chain joins TRBV20-1 to TRBJ2-3; D assignment may be TRBD1 or TRBD2 (5 bases each). CDR3 length equals 14 residues. Per the germline V gene, CDR1 is DFQATT and CDR2 is SNEGSKA (reference sequence). The V and J ends lost 8 bases and 3 bases respectively, with 18 bases between them.

This clonotype has ten or more counts. The rearrangement links TRBV20-1 to TRBJ1-5; 10 bases are a match to TRBD1. CDR3 length equals 15 residues. The junction had 5 bases not matched to a gene; V was cut back by 2 bases and J by 4 bases. CDR1 is DFQATT and CDR2 is SNEGSKA in the germline V gene (reference sequence). Written as DNA, the CDR3 is TGCAGTGCTAGAAGGGGACAGGGGATTAATCAGCCCCAGCATTTT. Its protein product is CSARRGQGINQPQHF.

This clonotype was recorded at least ten times. The chain couples TRBV5-1 to TRBJ2-3; D is ambiguous. Germline V gene sequence: CDR1 SGHRS, CDR2 YFSETQ. This CDR3 is built from 13 residues. Trimming left V 0 bases short and J 7 bases short, with 9 bases between. CDR3 loop: CASSLGWSHTQYF. CDR3 in DNA: TGCGCCAGCAGCTTGGGATGGTCTCATACGCAGTATTTT.

The table lists this clonotype with many counts. The chain joins TRBV7-2 to TRBJ1-4, with TRBD1 matching 8 bases. The V and J ends lost 2 bases and 9 bases, in that order; junction bases with no gene match: 5. The V gene's germline CDR1 is SGHTA and CDR2 FQGNSA. This CDR3 is 14 amino acids long. CDR3 coding DNA: TGTGCCAGCAGCTTACGGGCAGGGGGCCAAAAACTGTTTTTT. Encoded protein: CASSLRAGGQKLFF.